One T cell receptor (beta chain) is described in this entry. The antigen remains unidentified. These data are taken from a study of T cell repertoires in cytomegalovirus infection. TCRdb independently ran MiXCR on the reads; one entry per CDR3 protein. Of 570,000 or so distinct CDR3 sequences listed, almost 40% are singletons. From germline, CDR1 is DFQATT and CDR2 SNEGSKA (reference sequence). CDR3 size: 11 residues. Trimming took off 3 bases at V and 6 bases at J, with 8 bases between the two ends. Whole-study findings and limits: Ex vivo responses were dominated by HLA-C-restricted CMV-specific TCR beta clonotypes.

This material consisted of cultured PBMCs, taken from culture after CMV antigen stimulation. The receptor was isolated from a human donor in good health (CMV status not recorded). Some clones in this sample may be carry-over from other donors' samples. This chain connects TRBV20-1 to TRBJ1-2; maybe TRBD1 (5 bases). CDR3 residues: CSASLTDGYTF. CDR3 sequence (DNA): TGCAGTGCTAGTTTGACAGATGGCTACACCTTC.